This TCR beta chain is from a study of T-cell reconstitution after alpha-beta-depleted transplantation in children. The TCRbeta library incorporated unique molecular identifiers. TCRdb reanalysed the PCR reads using MiXCR and keeps one entry per CDR3 protein. The data show about 120,000 distinct CDR3 sequences, approximately 10% seen once. This CDR3 contains 13 residues. The V end was cut by 4 bases, the J end by 9 bases, with 13 bases between. CDR1 and CDR2 from the germline V gene are LNHDA and SQIVND (reference sequence). The rearrangement links TRBV19 to TRBJ1-5; the D is unclear. This TCR derives from a human donor who donated a stem cell graft to a child with acute lymphoblastic leukemia. The sequencing here drew on PBMCs from the stem cell graft donor, taken from the stem cell graft. The CDR3 spells CASSKTGRRPQHF. The CDR3, as DNA: TGTGCCAGTAGTAAGACTGGGAGGAGGCCCCAGCATTTT.